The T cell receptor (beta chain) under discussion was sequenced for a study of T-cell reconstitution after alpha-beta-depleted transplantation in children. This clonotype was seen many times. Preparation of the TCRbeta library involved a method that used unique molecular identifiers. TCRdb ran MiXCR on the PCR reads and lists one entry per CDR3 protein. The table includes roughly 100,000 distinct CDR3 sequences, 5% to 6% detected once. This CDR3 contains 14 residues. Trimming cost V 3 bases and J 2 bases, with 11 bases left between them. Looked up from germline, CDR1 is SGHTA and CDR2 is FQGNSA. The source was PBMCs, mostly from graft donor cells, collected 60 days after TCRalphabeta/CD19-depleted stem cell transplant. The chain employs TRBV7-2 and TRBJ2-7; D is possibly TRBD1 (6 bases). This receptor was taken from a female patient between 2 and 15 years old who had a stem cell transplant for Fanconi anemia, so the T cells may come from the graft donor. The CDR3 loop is CASSFYGQTYEQYF. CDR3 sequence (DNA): TGTGCCAGCAGCTTTTACGGACAGACCTACGAGCAGTACTTC.